This T cell receptor (beta chain) was recovered during a study of early T cells in non-severe SARS-CoV-2 infection. Study-wide results and limits: Reliance on VDJdb matching favored anti-spike CD8 responses; private and CD4 specificities were missed.

The protocol attached unique molecular identifiers to individual cDNA molecules. Each CDR3 protein is one row after TCRdb ran MiXCR on the 5' RACE reads. The sample lists approximately 74,000 distinct CDR3 sequences, around 15% occurring once. Turning to this clonotype: Its antigen is as yet unknown.

The CDR3 extends over 11 amino acids. Trimming cost V 8 bases and J 5 bases, with 9 bases left between them. Per the germline V gene, CDR1 is MNHEY and CDR2 is SVGAGI. What was sequenced was whole blood. The receptor was derived from an adult who was a healthcare worker with PCR-confirmed SARS-CoV-2 infection or an uninfected control (not recorded which). V is TRBV6-5 and J is TRBJ2-5; D might be TRBD2 (5 bases). CDR3 amino acids: CASSTGETQYF. The DNA of the CDR3 is TGTGCCAGCTCTACGGGGGAGACCCAGTACTTC.